This T cell receptor beta chain was recovered during a study of CXCR3-negative and CXCR3-positive naive CD8 T cells. Study context: The TRB read total, approximately 130 million, broke down to about 1.5 +/- 0.3 million reads per library. Study conclusions and caveats: For memory CD8+ cells diversity was much lower, but both naive subsets had comparably high diversity. Memory cells showed distinct TRBV-TRBJ patterns, while the two naive subsets matched. More hydrophobic TRB CDR3s occurred in CXCR3-positive than in CXCR3-negative naive cells.

About this clonotype itself: Its matching antigen is unknown.

Through 5' RACE with UMI labels, the TRB cDNA libraries were prepared. From the 5' RACE reads, TCRdb lists one entry per CDR3 protein and no DNA. The sample data list about 63,000 distinct CDR3 sequences. The CDR3 contains 16 residues. The chain has TRBV12-3 or TRBV12-4 and TRBJ2-5; the TCRdb D gene call, TRBD1, has no DNA to confirm it. The clonotype was recovered from a human donor in good health. Some clones in this sample may be carry-over from other donors' samples. The sequenced material came from naive CXCR3+ CD8+ T cells from blood. Subset of the sample: CD45RO-CCR7+CD27+CD95- naive CD8+ T cells expressing CXCR3 (TNR3+). CDR3 amino acids: CASTLIGAGNQESQYF.